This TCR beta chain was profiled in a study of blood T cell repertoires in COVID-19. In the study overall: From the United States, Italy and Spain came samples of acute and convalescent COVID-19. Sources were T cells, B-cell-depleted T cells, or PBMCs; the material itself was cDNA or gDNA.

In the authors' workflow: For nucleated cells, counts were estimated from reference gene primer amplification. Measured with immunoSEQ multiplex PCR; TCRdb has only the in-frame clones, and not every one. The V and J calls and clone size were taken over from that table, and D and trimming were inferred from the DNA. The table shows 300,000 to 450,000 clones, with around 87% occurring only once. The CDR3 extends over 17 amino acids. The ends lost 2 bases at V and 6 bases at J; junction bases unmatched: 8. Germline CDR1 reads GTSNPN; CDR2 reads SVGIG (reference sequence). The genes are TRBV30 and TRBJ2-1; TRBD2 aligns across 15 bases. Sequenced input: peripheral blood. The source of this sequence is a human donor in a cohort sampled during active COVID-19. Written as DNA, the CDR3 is TGTGCCTGGAGTAGGGGACTAGCGGGAGGTCGTGGCAATGAGCAGTTCTTC. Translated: CAWSRGLAGGRGNEQFF.